The rows below give T cell receptor beta chains drawn from one sample of a study of radiotherapy plus CTLA-4 blockade in lung cancer. Sequencing used immunoSEQ multiplex PCR; TCRdb keeps in-frame clones, though not all of them. The profile shows around 120,000 clones, roughly 74% of them singletons. The source material was peripheral blood, sampled from a patient treated with radiotherapy plus ipilimumab. These receptors were obtained from a human donor with non-small cell lung cancer who had a partial response to radiotherapy plus ipilimumab. The CDR3 runs from the conserved cysteine through the conserved F or W. A D gene is named only where the DNA matches it firmly.

>TRBD1|TRBJ1-5|TRBV28
CASSLGRGPNQPQHF
>NA|TRBJ1-1|TRBV4-1
CASSFTPGANTEAFF
>NA|TRBJ2-3|TRBV27
CASSLSPGVARDTQYF
>TRBD1|TRBJ2-1|TRBV11-3
CASSSLGQGGYNEQFF
>TRBD2|TRBJ2-3|TRBV5-1
CASSSGLAGVSDTQYF
>TRBD1|TRBJ1-1|TRBV27
CASSGYGTGGGKGTEAFF
>NA|TRBJ1-2|TRBV6-5
CASTSELYYGYTF
>NA|TRBJ2-7|TRBV6-5
CASTYGGKGYEQYF
>NA|TRBJ2-1|TRBV7-9
CASSLGVGGYNEQFF
>TRBD1|TRBJ2-7|TRBV28
CASKLPLQGAREQYF
>NA|TRBJ2-4|TRBV27
CASSWGAAKNIQYF
>TRBD2|TRBJ2-1|TRBV7-8
CASSREAAGGLRGYNEQFF
>NA|TRBJ2-1|TRBV10-3
CAISGPRSLPSSAEQFF
>TRBD2|TRBJ2-2|TRBV5-6
CASSRTSGMNTGELFF
>TRBD1|TRBJ1-1|TRBV5-1
CASTLGQGNTEAFF
>TRBD1|TRBJ1-5|TRBV4-2
CASSGTGGGHQPQHF
>NA|TRBJ1-2|TRBV18
CASSPEGLPGYGYTF
>TRBD1|TRBJ1-3|TRBV28
CASRGTGTGNTIYF
>TRBD2|TRBJ2-3|TRBV14
CASSPGLAGVADTQYF
>TRBD2|TRBJ2-3|TRBV30
CAWSGIAGVSDTQYF
>NA|TRBJ1-3|TRBV7-6
CASSPRPRGTGNTIYF
>TRBD1|TRBJ1-3|TRBV30
CASNRGNGNTIYF
>TRBD2|TRBJ2-2|TRBV10-3
CAISEEGLATGELFF
>TRBD1|TRBJ1-2|TRBV2
CASSEETGFYGYTF
>TRBD1|TRBJ2-5|TRBV7-7
CASSFSAGQGKETQYF
>NA|TRBJ1-1|TRBV21-1
CASPKAGYHVEAFF
>TRBD2|TRBJ2-1|TRBV4-2
CASSQETSGRQEQFF
>TRBD1|TRBJ1-2|TRBV11-2
CASSLEASRGPNYGYTF
>TRBD1|TRBJ2-1|TRBV7-9
CASSLGQGLGNEQFF
>TRBD1|TRBJ2-5|TRBV11-2
CAIDDRGGETQYF